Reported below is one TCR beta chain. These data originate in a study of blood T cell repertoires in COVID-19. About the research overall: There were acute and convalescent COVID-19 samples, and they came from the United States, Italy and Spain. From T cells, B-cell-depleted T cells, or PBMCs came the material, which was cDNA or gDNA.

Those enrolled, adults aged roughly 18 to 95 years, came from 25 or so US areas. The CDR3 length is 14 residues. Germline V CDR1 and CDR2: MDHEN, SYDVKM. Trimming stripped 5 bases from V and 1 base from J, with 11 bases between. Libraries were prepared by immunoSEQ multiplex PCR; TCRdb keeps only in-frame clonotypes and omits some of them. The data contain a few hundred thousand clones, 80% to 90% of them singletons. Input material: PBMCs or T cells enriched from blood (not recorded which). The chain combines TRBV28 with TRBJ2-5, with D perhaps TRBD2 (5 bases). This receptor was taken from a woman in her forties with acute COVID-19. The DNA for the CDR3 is TGTGCCAGCAGTACCCCGGCGGGCCAAGAGACCCAGTACTTC. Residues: CASSTPAGQETQYF. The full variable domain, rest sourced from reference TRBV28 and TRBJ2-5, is DVKVTQSSRYLVKRTGEKVFLECVQDMDHENMFWYRQDPGLGLRLIYFSYDVKMKEKGDIPEGYSVSREKKERFSLILESASTNQTSMYLCASSTPAGQETQYFGPGTRLLVL.